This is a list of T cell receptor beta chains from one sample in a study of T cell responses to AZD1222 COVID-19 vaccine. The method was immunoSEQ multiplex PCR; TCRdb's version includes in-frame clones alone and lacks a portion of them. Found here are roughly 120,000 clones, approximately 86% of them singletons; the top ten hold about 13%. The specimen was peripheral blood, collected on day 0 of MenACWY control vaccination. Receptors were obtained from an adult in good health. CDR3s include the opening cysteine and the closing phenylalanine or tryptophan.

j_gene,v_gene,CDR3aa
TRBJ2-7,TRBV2,CARQDLGPTGREGEQYF
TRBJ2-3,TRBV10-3,CAISEGGRVTDTQYF
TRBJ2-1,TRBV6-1,CASSEDRGSREQFF
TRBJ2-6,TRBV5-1,CASSERPGSGANVLTF
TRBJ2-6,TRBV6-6,CASSLTTRSGANVLTF
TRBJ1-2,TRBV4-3,CASSQVMGTGRSGYTF
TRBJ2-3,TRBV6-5,CASRIRGSDTQYF
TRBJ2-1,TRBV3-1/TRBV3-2,CASSRRAGGTYNEQFF
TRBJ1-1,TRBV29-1,CSVGRMNTEAFF
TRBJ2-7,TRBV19,CASSGDGRGRRQYF
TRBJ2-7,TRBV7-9,CASSPPRGDHEQYF